This entry features one TCR beta chain sequence. The data belong to a study of blood T cell repertoires in COVID-19. About the study: Acute and convalescent COVID-19 specimens originated in the United States, Italy and Spain. The cDNA or gDNA used as material had been derived from T cells, B-cell-depleted T cells, or PBMCs.

Trimming at V came to 5 bases and at J to 2 bases, leaving 6 bases not matched to a gene. This CDR3 comprises 15 residues. The germline V gene has CDR1 SGHVS and CDR2 FQNEAQ. As originally analysed: Reference gene primer amplification gave nucleated cell count estimates. TCRdb's table, derived via immunoSEQ multiplex PCR, lists solely in-frame clones and lacks some. That table supplies the V and J calls and clone size; D and trimming were determined from the DNA. The sample has roughly 500,000 clones; approximately 83% are singletons. Sequenced material: peripheral blood. The chain carries TRBV7-8 and TRBJ2-5; 9 bases are shared with TRBD1. This TCR was recovered from a human donor in a cohort sampled during active COVID-19. Written as DNA, the CDR3 is TGTGCCAGCAGCCCCGGGACAGGGTCGCAAGAGACCCAGTACTTC. It translates to CASSPGTGSQETQYF.